A single sample gave rise to the 3 T cell receptor beta chains below, sequenced in a study of naive and memory T cell subsets. Four PCR rounds used nested alpha and beta constant region primers plus the SP2 primer. TCRdb used MiXCR to reprocess the 5' RACE reads, holding one entry per CDR3 protein. The sample holds hundreds of distinct CDR3 sequences; 96% are singletons and the top ten take about 8.1%. A UMI-containing oligonucleotide was joined by 3' ligation to the TCR cDNA template. These TCRs come from a female donor in good health. This table probably holds off-target reads from a library built for another chain.

V and J are TRBV7-2 and TRBJ1-1; D gene uncertain. The CDR3 is made up of 16 amino acids. V was shortened by 5 bases and J by 5 bases, with 21 bases between the two germline ends. From germline, CDR1 is SGHTA and CDR2 FQGNSA. Here the CDR3 reads CASSPRRVSGGTEAFF. The CDR3 DNA is TGTGCCAGCAGCCCCCGCCGGGTCTCAGGAGGGACTGAAGCTTTCTTT.

This clonotype appeared a single time. The V gene is TRBV13, the J gene TRBJ2-7, with D maybe TRBD1 (5 bases). The CDR3 totals 13 residues. V was cut by 4 bases and J by 0 bases, with 7 bases left in between. CDR1 is PRHDT, CDR2 FYEKMQ, per germline (reference sequence). CDR3 protein: CASSSDTSYEQYF. CDR3 sequence (DNA): TGTGCCAGCAGCTCGGACACCTCCTACGAGCAGTACTTC.

The genes are TRBV6-6 and TRBJ2-4; TRBD1 might be the D (6 bases). The CDR3 length is 14 residues. V was shortened by 6 bases and J by 0 bases, with 9 bases between the two germline ends. Germline CDR1 is MNHNY and CDR2 is SVGAGI (reference sequence). The CDR3 protein is CASRDSIAKNIQYF. The CDR3 region has the DNA TGTGCCAGCAGGGACAGTATAGCCAAAAACATTCAGTACTTC.